This T cell receptor (beta chain) was sequenced for a study of shared clonotypes between healthy human individuals. Genomic DNA (from each subset) was split evenly across several immunoSEQ plates. Sequenced by immunoSEQ multiplex PCR; TCRdb stores in-frame clones only, minus some. The table records hundreds of thousands of clones, 98% of them present only once. CD45RO negativity and positive selection for CCR7 defined naive CD8 cells, a population that excluded terminally differentiated effector memory CD45RA+ cells. Germline-derived CDR1 and CDR2 are SGDLS and YYNGEE. V gave up 0 bases and J gave up 5 bases, with 11 bases separating them. This CDR3 region has 14 residues.

Input material: naive CD8+ T cells sorted from blood. This receptor was obtained from a man aged 25-40 years in good health. V is TRBV9 and J is TRBJ1-1; D might be TRBD1 (5 bases). CDR3 coding DNA: TGTGCCAGCAGCGTAGCAATCGAGGGGACTGAAGCTTTCTTT. It translates to CASSVAIEGTEAFF.